These T cell receptor beta chains were read from a single sample in a study of blood T cell repertoires in COVID-19. TCRdb's copy holds only in-frame clones and misses some; the assay was immunoSEQ multiplex PCR. The data show 130,000 to 150,000 clones, with around 87% seen just once and approximately 4.3% held by the top ten. Material: PBMCs or T cells enriched from blood (not recorded which). The receptors here all came from a woman between 35 and 50 years old who had been exposed to COVID-19. Each CDR3 is given with its conserved first and last residue. D genes are given only for firm matches. Size is stated for part of the rows, as once, few or many counts, or as a class when the clone is expanded.

d_gene	abundance	j_gene	v_gene	CDR3nt	CDR3aa
NA	NA	TRBJ2-5	TRBV28	TGTGCCAGCAGAATCCCAGGGGAGGAGACCCAGTACTTC	CASRIPGEETQYF
TRBD2	NA	TRBJ2-7	TRBV9	TGTGCCAGCAGCGTAGGCGGGGGGCAGTCCTACGAGCAGTACTTC	CASSVGGGQSYEQYF
NA	once	TRBJ2-7	TRBV20-1	TGCAGTGTGGGGGGCTACGAGCAGTACTTC	CSVGGYEQYF
NA	NA	TRBJ1-1	TRBV27	TGTGCCAGCAGTTTTACGGAGGACACTGAAGCTTTCTTT	CASSFTEDTEAFF
TRBD2	NA	TRBJ2-7	TRBV28	TGTGCATCCTCTAGACTAGCGGATAGCTCCTACGAGCAGTACTTC	CASSRLADSSYEQYF
TRBD2	NA	TRBJ2-5	TRBV5-1	TGCGCCAGCAGCTTGAATCCGGGGGGGCCGGAGACCCAGTACTTC	CASSLNPGGPETQYF
NA	NA	TRBJ1-6	TRBV5-5	TGTGCCAGCAGCTTGGGGTACGCGGGTAATTCACCCCTCCACTTT	CASSLGYAGNSPLHF
TRBD2	NA	TRBJ2-5	TRBV2	TGTGCCAGCATTGCTAGCGGGGAGACCCAGTACTTC	CASIASGETQYF
NA	NA	TRBJ1-1	TRBV4-1	TGCGCCAGCAGCCAAGTCGGAGGGTCCACTGAAGCTTTCTTT	CASSQVGGSTEAFF
TRBD1	once	TRBJ2-1	TRBV19	TGTGCCAGTAGTATCCTACGGACAGGGCCCTCCTACAATGAGCAGTTCTTC	CASSILRTGPSYNEQFF
TRBD2	NA	TRBJ2-1	TRBV7-9	TGTGCCAGCAGCTTAGGCCCGGGACTAGACGACGATGAGCAGTTCTTC	CASSLGPGLDDDEQFF
TRBD1	NA	TRBJ1-2	TRBV7-9	TGTGCCAGCAGCTCCCGACAGGGTATGGATGGCTACACCTTC	CASSSRQGMDGYTF
TRBD1	few	TRBJ1-2	TRBV5-1	TGCGCCAGCAGCCGCCCGGGACAGGGATCAAACTATGGCTACACCTTC	CASSRPGQGSNYGYTF
NA	NA	TRBJ2-7	TRBV10-2	TGCGCCAGCAGTGAACTCTCCTACGAGCAGTACTTC	CASSELSYEQYF
TRBD1	NA	TRBJ2-7	TRBV7-8	TGTGCCAGCAGCCCTGACAGGGCCTACGAGCAGTACTTC	CASSPDRAYEQYF
TRBD2	few	TRBJ2-3	TRBV11-2	TGTGCCAGCAGCATAACTAGCGGGAGACCTACAGATACGCAGTATTTT	CASSITSGRPTDTQYF
NA	NA	TRBJ2-1	TRBV29-1	TGCAGCGTTGATCGGGGGAGAAGAAACAATGAGCAGTTCTTC	CSVDRGRRNNEQFF
TRBD1	NA	TRBJ1-3	TRBV18	TGTGCCAGCTCACAGACCCATCAGACAGGGGCGATCGGAAACACCATATATTTT	CASSQTHQTGAIGNTIYF
TRBD1	NA	TRBJ1-5	TRBV7-2	TGTGCCAGCAGCTCTGACAGGGGCAATCAGCCCCAGCATTTT	CASSSDRGNQPQHF
TRBD1	NA	TRBJ1-3	TRBV5-1	TGCGCCAGCAGCCTCGGGACAGGTTCTGGAAACACCATATATTTT	CASSLGTGSGNTIYF
NA	NA	TRBJ1-2	TRBV19	TGTGCCAGTAGTATAGGACAGGATACCTACTATGGCTACACCTTC	CASSIGQDTYYGYTF
TRBD1	NA	TRBJ1-3	TRBV5-1	TGCGCCAGCAGCTTACAGGGGTCAGGAAACACCATATATTTT	CASSLQGSGNTIYF
NA	NA	TRBJ1-5	TRBV6-2/TRBV6-3	TGTGCCAGCAGTTCAGGGCATAGCAATCAGCCCCAGCATTTT	CASSSGHSNQPQHF
NA	NA	TRBJ2-5	TRBV28	TGTGCCAGCGGTTTGCAGATCCAAGAGACCCAGTACTTC	CASGLQIQETQYF
NA	NA	TRBJ1-4	TRBV10-1	TGCGCCAGCAGTAGGGATTTGGGAGCAACTAATGAAAAACTGTTTTTT	CASSRDLGATNEKLFF
NA	NA	TRBJ1-1	TRBV6-5	TGTGCCAGCAGTTACTCGTACAGGGCGGGGAACACTGAAGCTTTCTTT	CASSYSYRAGNTEAFF
TRBD1	NA	TRBJ1-6	TRBV18	TGTGCCAGCTCACCAGAAGACAGGGGGGATTCACCCCTCCACTTT	CASSPEDRGDSPLHF